The clone carrying this T cell receptor beta chain occurred a few times. CDR3 length: 13 amino acids. Germline values: CDR1 MNHNY, CDR2 SVGAGI (reference sequence). V lost 7 bases and J lost 2, with 11 bases in between. The memory fraction was CD4+CD45RO+CD25- cells. In TCRdb, the 5' RACE reads were re-called with MiXCR into one record per CDR3 protein. This table holds some 64,000 distinct CDR3 sequences, about 20% found once. The clonotype was recovered from a female donor with breast cancer. This sequence joins TRBV6-6 and TRBJ2-5, with D perhaps TRBD2 (6 bases). The sequenced sample consisted of memory CD4+ T cells sorted from a lymph node. Subset specified: memory CD4+ T cells, CD4+CD45RO+CD25-. The CDR3 reads CASNAGFQETQYF. The CDR3 DNA follows: TGTGCCAGCAACGCGGGGTTTCAAGAGACCCAGTACTTC.